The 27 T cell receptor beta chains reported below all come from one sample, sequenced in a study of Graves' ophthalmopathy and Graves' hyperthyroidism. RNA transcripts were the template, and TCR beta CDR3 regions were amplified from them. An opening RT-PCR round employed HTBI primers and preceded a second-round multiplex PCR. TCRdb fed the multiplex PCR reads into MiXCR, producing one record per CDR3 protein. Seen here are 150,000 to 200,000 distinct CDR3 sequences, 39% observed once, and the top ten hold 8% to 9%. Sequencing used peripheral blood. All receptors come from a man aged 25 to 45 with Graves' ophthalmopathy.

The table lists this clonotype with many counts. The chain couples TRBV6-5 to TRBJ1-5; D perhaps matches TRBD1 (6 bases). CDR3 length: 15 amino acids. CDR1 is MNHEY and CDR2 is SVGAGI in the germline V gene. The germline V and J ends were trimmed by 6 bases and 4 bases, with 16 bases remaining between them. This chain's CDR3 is CASRGQGGPNQPQHF. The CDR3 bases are TGTGCCAGCAGGGGGCAAGGGGGGCCTAATCAGCCCCAGCATTTT.

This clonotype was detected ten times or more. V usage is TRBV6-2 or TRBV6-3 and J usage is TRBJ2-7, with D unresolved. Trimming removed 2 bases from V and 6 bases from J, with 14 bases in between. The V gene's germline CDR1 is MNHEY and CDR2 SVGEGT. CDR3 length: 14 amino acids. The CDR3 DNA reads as TGTGCCAGCAGTTACGACACCCCCGGAGTCGAGCAGTACTTC. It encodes CASSYDTPGVEQYF.

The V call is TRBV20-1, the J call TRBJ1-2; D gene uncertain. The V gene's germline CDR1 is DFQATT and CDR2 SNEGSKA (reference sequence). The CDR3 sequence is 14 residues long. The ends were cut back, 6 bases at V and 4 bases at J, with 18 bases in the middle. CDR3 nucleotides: TGCAGTGCAAATACCCGGGAAACGGGCTATGGCTACACCTTC. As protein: CSANTRETGYGYTF.

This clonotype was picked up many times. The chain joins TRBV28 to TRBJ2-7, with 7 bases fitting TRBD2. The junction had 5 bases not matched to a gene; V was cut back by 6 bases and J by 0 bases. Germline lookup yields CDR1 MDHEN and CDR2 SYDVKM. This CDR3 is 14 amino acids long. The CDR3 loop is CASRTGGSSYEQYF. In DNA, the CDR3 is TGTGCCAGCAGGACGGGCGGGAGCTCCTACGAGCAGTACTTC.

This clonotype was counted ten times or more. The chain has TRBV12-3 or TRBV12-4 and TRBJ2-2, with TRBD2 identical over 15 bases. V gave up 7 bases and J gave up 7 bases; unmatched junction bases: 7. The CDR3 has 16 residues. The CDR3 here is CASTKGLAGGGGELFF. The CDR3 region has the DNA TGTGCCAGCACTAAAGGACTAGCGGGAGGGGGCGGGGAGCTGTTTTTT.

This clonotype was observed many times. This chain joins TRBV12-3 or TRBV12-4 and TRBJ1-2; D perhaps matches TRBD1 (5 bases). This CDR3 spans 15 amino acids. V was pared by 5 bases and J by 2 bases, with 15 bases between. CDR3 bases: TGTGCCAGCAGTGTTAGAGGGGTTTACAACTATGGCTACACCTTC. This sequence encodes CASSVRGVYNYGYTF.

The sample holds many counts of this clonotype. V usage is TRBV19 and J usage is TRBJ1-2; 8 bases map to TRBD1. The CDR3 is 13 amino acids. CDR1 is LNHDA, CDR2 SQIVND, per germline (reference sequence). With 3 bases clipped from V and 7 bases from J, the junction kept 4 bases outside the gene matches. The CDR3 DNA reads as TGTGCCAGTAGTATCGTGACAGGGGCTGGCTACACCTTC. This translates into CASSIVTGAGYTF. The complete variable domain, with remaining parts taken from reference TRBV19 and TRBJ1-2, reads DGGITQSPKYLFRKEGQNVTLSCEQNLNHDAMYWYRQDPGQGLRLIYYSQIVNDFQKGDIAEGYSVSREKKESFPLTVTSAQKNPTAFYLCASSIVTGAGYTFGSGTRLTVV.

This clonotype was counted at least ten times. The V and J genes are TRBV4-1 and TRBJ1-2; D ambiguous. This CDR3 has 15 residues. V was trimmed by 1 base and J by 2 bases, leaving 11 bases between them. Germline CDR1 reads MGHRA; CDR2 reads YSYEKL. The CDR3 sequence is CASSQVPGRNYGYTF. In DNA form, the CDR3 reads TGCGCCAGCAGCCAAGTACCAGGTCGCAACTATGGCTACACCTTC.

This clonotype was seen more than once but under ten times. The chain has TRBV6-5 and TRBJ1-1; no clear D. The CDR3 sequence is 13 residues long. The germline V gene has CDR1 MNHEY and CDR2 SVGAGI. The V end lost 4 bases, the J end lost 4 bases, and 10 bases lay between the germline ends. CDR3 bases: TGTGCCAGCAGTTCCATGGTAGGCACTGAAGCTTTCTTT. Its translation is CASSSMVGTEAFF.

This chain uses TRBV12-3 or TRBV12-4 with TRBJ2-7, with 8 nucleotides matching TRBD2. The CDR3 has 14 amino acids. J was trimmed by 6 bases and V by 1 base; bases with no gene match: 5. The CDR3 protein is CASSLEAGASEQYF. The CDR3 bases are TGTGCCAGCAGTTTAGAAGCGGGAGCTAGCGAGCAGTACTTC.

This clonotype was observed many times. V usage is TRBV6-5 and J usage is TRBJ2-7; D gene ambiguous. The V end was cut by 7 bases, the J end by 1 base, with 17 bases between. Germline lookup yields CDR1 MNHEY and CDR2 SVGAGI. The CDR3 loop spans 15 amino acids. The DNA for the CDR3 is TGTGCCAGCATGGTGTCGGTTGAAGGATCCTACGAGCAGTACTTC. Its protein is CASMVSVEGSYEQYF.

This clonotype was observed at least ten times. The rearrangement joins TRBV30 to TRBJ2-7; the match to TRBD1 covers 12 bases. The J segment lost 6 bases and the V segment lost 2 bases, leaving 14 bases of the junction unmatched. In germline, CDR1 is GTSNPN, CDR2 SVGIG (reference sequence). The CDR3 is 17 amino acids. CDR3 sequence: CAWSLGLPGQGAGEQYF. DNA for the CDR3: TGTGCCTGGAGTTTAGGTCTCCCGGGACAGGGGGCAGGCGAGCAGTACTTC.

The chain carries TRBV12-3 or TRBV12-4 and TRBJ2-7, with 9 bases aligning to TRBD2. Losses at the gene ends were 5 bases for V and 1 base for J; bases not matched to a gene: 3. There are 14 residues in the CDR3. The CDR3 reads CASSPGLASYEQYF. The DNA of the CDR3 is TGTGCCAGCAGTCCTGGACTAGCGTCCTACGAGCAGTACTTC.

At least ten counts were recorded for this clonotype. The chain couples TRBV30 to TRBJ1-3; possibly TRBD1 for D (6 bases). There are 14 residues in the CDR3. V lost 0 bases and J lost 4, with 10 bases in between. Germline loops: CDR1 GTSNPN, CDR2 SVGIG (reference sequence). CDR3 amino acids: CAWSVTGTGNTIYF. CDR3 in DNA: TGTGCCTGGAGTGTTACAGGGACGGGAAACACCATATATTTT.

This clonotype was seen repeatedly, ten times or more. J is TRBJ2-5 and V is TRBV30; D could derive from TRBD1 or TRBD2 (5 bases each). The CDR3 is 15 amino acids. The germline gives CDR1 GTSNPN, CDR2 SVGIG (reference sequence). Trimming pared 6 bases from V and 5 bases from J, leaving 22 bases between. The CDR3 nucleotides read TGTGCCTGTTTGAGTGGGGGAAGCAGATTCGAGACCCAGTACTTC. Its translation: CACLSGGSRFETQYF. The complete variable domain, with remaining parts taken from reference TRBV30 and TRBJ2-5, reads SQTIHQWPATLVQPVGSPLSLECTVEGTSNPNLYWYRQAAGRGLQLLFYSVGIGQISSEVPQNLSASRPQDRQFILSSKKLLLSDSGFYLCACLSGGSRFETQYFGPGTRLLVL.

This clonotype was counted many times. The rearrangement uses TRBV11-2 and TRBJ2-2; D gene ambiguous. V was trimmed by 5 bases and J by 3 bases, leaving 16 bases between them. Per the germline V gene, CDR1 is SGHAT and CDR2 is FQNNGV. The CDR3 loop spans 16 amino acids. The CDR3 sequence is CASSLRAHGDTGELFF. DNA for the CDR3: TGTGCCAGCAGCCTGCGAGCCCATGGGGACACCGGGGAGCTGTTTTTT.

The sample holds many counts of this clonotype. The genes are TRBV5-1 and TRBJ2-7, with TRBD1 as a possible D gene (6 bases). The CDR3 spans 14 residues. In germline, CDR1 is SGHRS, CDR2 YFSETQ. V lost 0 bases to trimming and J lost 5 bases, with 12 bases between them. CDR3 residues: CASSLGQTGDEQYF. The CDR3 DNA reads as TGCGCCAGCAGCTTGGGCCAGACAGGAGACGAGCAGTACTTC.

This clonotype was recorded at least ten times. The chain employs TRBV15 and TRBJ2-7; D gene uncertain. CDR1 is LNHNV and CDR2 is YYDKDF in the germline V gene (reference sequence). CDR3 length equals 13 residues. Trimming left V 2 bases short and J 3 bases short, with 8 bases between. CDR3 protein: CATSRPSHYEQYF. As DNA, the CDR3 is TGTGCCACCAGCAGACCATCCCACTACGAGCAGTACTTC. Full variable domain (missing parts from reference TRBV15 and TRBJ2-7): DAMVIQNPRYQVTQFGKPVTLSCSQTLNHNVMYWYQQKSSQAPKLLFHYYDKDFNNEADTPDNFQSRRPNTSFCFLDIRSPGLGDTAMYLCATSRPSHYEQYFGPGTRLTVT.

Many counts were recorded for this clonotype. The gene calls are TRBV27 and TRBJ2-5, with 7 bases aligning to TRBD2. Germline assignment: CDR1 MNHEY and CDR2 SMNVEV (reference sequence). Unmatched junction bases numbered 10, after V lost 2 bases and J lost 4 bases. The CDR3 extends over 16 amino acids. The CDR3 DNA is TGTGCCAGCAGTTTAGATCCCCCAGCGGGGCGAGAGACCCAGTACTTC. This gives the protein CASSLDPPAGRETQYF.

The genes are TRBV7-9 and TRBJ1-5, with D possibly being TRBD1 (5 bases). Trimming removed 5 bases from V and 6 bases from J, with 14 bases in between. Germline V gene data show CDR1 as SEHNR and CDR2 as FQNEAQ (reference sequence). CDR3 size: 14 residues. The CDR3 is CASSRNDGGQPQHF. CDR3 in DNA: TGTGCCAGCAGCCGTAACGACGGGGGTCAGCCCCAGCATTTT. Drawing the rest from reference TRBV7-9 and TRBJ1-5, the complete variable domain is DTGVSQNPRHKITKRGQNVTFRCDPISEHNRLYWYRQTLGQGPEFLTYFQNEAQLEKSRLLSDRFSAERPKGSFSTLEIQRTEQGDSAMYLCASSRNDGGQPQHFGDGTRLSIL.

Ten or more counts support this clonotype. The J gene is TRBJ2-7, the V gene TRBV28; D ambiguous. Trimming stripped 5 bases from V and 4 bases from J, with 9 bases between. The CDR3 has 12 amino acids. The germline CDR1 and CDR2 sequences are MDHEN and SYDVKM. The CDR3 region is CASSPSGYEQYF. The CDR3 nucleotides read TGTGCCAGCAGTCCCTCCGGATACGAGCAGTACTTC.

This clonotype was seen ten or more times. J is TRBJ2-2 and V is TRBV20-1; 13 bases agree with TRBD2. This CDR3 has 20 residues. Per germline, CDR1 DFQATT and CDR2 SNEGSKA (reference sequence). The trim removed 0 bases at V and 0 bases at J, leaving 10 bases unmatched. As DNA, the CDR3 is TGCAGTGCTAGAGACCGATCCGGGACTAGCGGGACCGCGAACACCGGGGAGCTGTTTTTT. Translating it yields CSARDRSGTSGTANTGELFF.

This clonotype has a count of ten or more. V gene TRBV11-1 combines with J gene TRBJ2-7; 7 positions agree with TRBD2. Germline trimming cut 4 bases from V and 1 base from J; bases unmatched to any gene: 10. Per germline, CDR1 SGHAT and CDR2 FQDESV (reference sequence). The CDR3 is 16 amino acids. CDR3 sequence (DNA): TGTGCCAGCAGCTCTATCCAAGCGGGATTGTCCTACGAGCAGTACTTC. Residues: CASSSIQAGLSYEQYF. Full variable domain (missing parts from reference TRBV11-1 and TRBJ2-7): EAEVAQSPRYKITEKSQAVAFWCDPISGHATLYWYRQILGQGPELLVQFQDESVVDDSQLPKDRFSAERLKGVDSTLKIQPAELGDSAMYLCASSSIQAGLSYEQYFGPGTRLTVT.

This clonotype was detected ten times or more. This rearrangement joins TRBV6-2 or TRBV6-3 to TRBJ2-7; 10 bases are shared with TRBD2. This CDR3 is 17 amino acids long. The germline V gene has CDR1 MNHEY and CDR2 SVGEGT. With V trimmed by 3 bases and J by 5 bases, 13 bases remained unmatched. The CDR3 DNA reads TGTGCCAGCAGTTATCCATTAGCGGGAGGTACTTACGACGAGCAGTACTTC. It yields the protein CASSYPLAGGTYDEQYF.

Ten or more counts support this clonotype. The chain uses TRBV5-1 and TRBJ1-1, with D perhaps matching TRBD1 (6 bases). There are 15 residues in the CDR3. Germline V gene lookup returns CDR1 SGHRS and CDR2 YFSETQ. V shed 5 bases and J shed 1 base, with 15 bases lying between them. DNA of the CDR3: TGCGCCAGCAGGATGGACAGCGCCCCGAACACTGAAGCTTTCTTT. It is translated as CASRMDSAPNTEAFF.

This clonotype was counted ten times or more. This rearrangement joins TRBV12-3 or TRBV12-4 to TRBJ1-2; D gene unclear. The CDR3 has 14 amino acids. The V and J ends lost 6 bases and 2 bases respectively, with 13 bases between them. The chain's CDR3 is CASSPRRSNYGYTF. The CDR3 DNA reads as TGTGCCAGCAGCCCACGACGGTCCAACTATGGCTACACCTTC.

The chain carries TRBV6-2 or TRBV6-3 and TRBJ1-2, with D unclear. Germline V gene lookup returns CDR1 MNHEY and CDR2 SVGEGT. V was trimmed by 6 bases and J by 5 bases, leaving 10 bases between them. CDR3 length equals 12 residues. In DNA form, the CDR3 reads TGTGCCAGCAGGGCCCTGGTATATGGCTACACCTTC. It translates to CASRALVYGYTF.